This T cell receptor beta chain was sequenced during a study of siplizumab effects on memory and regulatory T cells. General study results and limits: Treg origin accounted for an average of around 67% of mappable alloreactive CD4+ clones with siplizumab and 25% to 30% in controls. Alloreactive clones mapping to unstimulated subsets formed only a minor fraction. Proliferating siplizumab-culture Tregs lacked confirmation of suppressive function.

Approximately 10^5 TCR templates were measured in each sample. Repertoires were generated with immunoSEQ multiplex PCR, while TCRdb's copy carries only in-frame clones and drops some. This sample carries roughly 100,000 clones, 93% of them seen once, and the ten largest clones take approximately 0.6%. Details on this clone: Its antigen is not known.

Trimming stripped 6 bases from V and 8 bases from J, with 16 bases between. This CDR3 spans 13 amino acids. Germline CDR1 MNHEY, CDR2 SVGAGI. The sequenced material came from Tregs sorted from blood. This rearrangement joins TRBV6-5 to TRBJ1-2; D unclear. The clonotype originates from a human donor in good health. DNA for the CDR3: TGTGCCAGCAGAACTACTGGGATTAAGGGCTACACCTTC. It codes for CASRTTGIKGYTF.